These 27 T cell receptor beta chains were all obtained from the same sample, sequenced in a study of CD8 T cells in ankylosing spondylitis. No antigens are known for them. TCRdb reprocessed the 5' RACE reads via MiXCR and lists one record per CDR3 protein. The sample consists of some 400,000 distinct CDR3 sequences, more than 20% of them appearing once. Overall study results and limits: Typical of ankylosing spondylitis blood, it appeared, was a TCR beta motif of under 10 highly homologous variants.

The sequenced sample consisted of blood, either unsorted or a sorted T cell fraction (not recorded which). These receptors were collected from a male donor with ankylosing spondylitis.

The V and J genes are TRBV27 and TRBJ1-1; D is perhaps TRBD1 (5 bases). CDR3 size: 14 residues. Germline CDR1 is MNHEY and CDR2 is SMNVEV (reference sequence). Trimming shortened V by 2 bases and J by 5 bases, and 12 bases separated the two germline ends. The CDR3 DNA reads as TGTGCCAGCAGTTTAAGCCCCTGGGGGACTGAAGCTTTCTTT. Its protein product is CASSLSPWGTEAFF.

This clonotype has a handful of counts. The chain has TRBV5-6 and TRBJ2-5; D possibly corresponds to TRBD2 (6 bases). The V gene's germline CDR1 is SGHDT and CDR2 YYEEEE. Trimming cost V 2 bases and J 4 bases, with 18 bases left between them. The CDR3 consists of 16 residues. The CDR3 DNA sequence: TGTGCCAGCAGCTTCGCCGGGACTCCCCAACCAGAGACCCAGTACTTC. This encodes CASSFAGTPQPETQYF.

The V and J genes are TRBV21-1 and TRBJ2-1; TRBD2, the table's D call, lacks a check against the DNA. TRBV21-1 is deemed a pseudogene. The CDR3 has 11 residues. CDR3 bases: TGTGCCGCGACTAGTCCGGATGAGCAGTTCTTC. Its translation: CAATSPDEQFF.

This chain links TRBV20-1 with TRBJ2-1; 10 nucleotides match TRBD1. The CDR3 totals 14 residues. Per germline, CDR1 DFQATT and CDR2 SNEGSKA (reference sequence). After removal of 3 bases from V and 3 bases from J, the junction contained 2 bases not matched to a gene. For the CDR3, the DNA is TGCAGTGCTAGGGACAGGGGGTTCTACAATGAGCAGTTCTTC. Its protein product is CSARDRGFYNEQFF.

The chain uses TRBV7-9 and TRBJ2-3; TRBD2 is a possible D gene (5 bases). Per the germline V gene, CDR1 is SEHNR and CDR2 is FQNEAQ (reference sequence). The CDR3 loop spans 12 amino acids. The V gene lost 6 bases and the J gene lost 2 bases, with 6 bases spanning the gap. The CDR3 region is CASRDYTDTQYF. The CDR3 nucleotides read TGTGCCAGCAGAGACTACACAGATACGCAGTATTTT.

This clonotype was seen more than once but under ten times. The genes are TRBV20-1 and TRBJ1-5; no clear D. The germline V gene has CDR1 DFQATT and CDR2 SNEGSKA (reference sequence). V lost 5 bases and J lost 7, with 12 bases in between. The length of the CDR3 is 12 residues. This CDR3 is CSAGDMSQPQHF. The CDR3 coding sequence is TGCAGTGCTGGCGACATGTCCCAGCCCCAGCATTTT.

The chain links TRBV4-3 to TRBJ1-3; a weak D match, TRBD1 (6 bases). CDR1 and CDR2 (germline): LGHNA, YSLEER. CDR3 size: 18 residues. Trimming pared 0 bases from V and 0 bases from J, leaving 15 bases between. The CDR3 DNA reads as TGCGCCAGCAGCCAAGATCGGGCAGGGGTCAACTCTGGAAACACCATATATTTT. Translating it yields CASSQDRAGVNSGNTIYF.

Only a few counts were recorded for this clonotype. Here the CDR3 DNA reads TGTGCCAGCAGTGGGGACAGGCGAGAGGTGGGGAATGAGCAGTTCTTC. It encodes CASSGDRREVGNEQFF. The gene calls are TRBV12-3 or TRBV12-4 and TRBJ2-1; 8 nucleotides align to TRBD1. This CDR3 is built from 16 residues. The V gene end was trimmed by 5 bases and the J gene end by 7 bases; junction bases not matched to a gene: 13.

This clonotype was seen a handful of times. This rearrangement joins TRBV5-4 to TRBJ1-5, with unresolved D. V was pared by 5 bases and J by 6 bases, with 12 bases between. The CDR3 extends over 13 amino acids. Germline V gene lookup returns CDR1 SGHNT and CDR2 YYREEE (reference sequence). Here the CDR3 DNA reads TGTGCCAGCAGTAGGCAACCGGGTCAGCCCCAGCATTTT. Translating gives CASSRQPGQPQHF.

The sample holds a few counts of this clonotype. V usage is TRBV7-9 and J usage is TRBJ1-1; D perhaps matches TRBD1 (6 bases). Trimming took off 4 bases at V and 7 bases at J, with 13 bases between the two ends. Germline-derived CDR1 and CDR2 are SEHNR and FQNEAQ (reference sequence). CDR3 length: 13 residues. The CDR3 nucleotides are TGTGCCAGCAGCTCACCGGGACACATTGAAGCTTTCTTT. This gives the protein CASSSPGHIEAFF.

This clonotype was observed a few times. This rearrangement joins TRBV11-2 to TRBJ1-5; 8 bases are shared with TRBD1. CDR3 size: 14 residues. J was trimmed by 6 bases and V by 5 bases; bases with no gene match: 6. Germline CDR1 SGHAT, CDR2 FQNNGV. The CDR3 spells CASSVTGGAQPQHF. Written as DNA, the CDR3 is TGTGCCAGCAGCGTTACAGGGGGAGCTCAGCCCCAGCATTTT.

The V call is TRBV29-1, the J call TRBJ2-6; 7 positions match TRBD1. With 6 bases clipped from V and 1 base from J, the junction kept 12 bases outside the gene matches. Germline assignment: CDR1 SQVTM and CDR2 ANQGSEA. There are 17 residues in the CDR3. The DNA of the CDR3 is TGCAGCGTGTTGTCGTACAGGGGCCTTTCTGGGGCCAACGTCCTGACTTTC. As protein: CSVLSYRGLSGANVLTF.

This clonotype has only a few counts. The chain couples TRBV7-7 to TRBJ1-2, with 8 positions matching TRBD1. This CDR3 region has 17 residues. CDR1 and CDR2 from the germline V gene are SSHAT and FNYEAQ (reference sequence). The V segment lost 4 bases and the J segment 2 bases; nucleotides outside the gene matches: 12. The CDR3 DNA follows: TGTGCCAGCAGCTCAAACAATCAGGGGGCGAGGAACTATGGCTACACCTTC. It translates to CASSSNNQGARNYGYTF.

Only a few counts were recorded for this clonotype. This sequence joins TRBV7-2 and TRBJ2-7; D may be TRBD1 (7 bases). The V end lost 5 bases, the J end lost 6 bases, and 20 bases lay between the germline ends. CDR1 SGHTA and CDR2 FQGNSA come from the germline V gene. This CDR3 has 15 residues. CDR3 nucleotides: TGTGCCAGCAGCCAGTCGGGGGACAGACTCTCCGAGCAGTACTTC. Translating it yields CASSQSGDRLSEQYF. The full variable domain, its missing parts supplied by reference TRBV7-2 and TRBJ2-7, is GAGVSQSPSNKVTEKGKDVELRCDPISGHTALYWYRQSLGQGLEFLIYFQGNSAPDKSGLPSDRFSAERTGGSVSTLTIQRTQQEDSAVYLCASSQSGDRLSEQYFGPGTRLTVT.

The V and J genes are TRBV27 and TRBJ1-2; D is perhaps TRBD1 (5 bases). Germline V gene data show CDR1 as MNHEY and CDR2 as SMNVEV (reference sequence). The CDR3 contains 16 residues. Trimming removed 9 bases at V and 0 bases at J, with 20 bases between. CDR3 in amino acids: CASHSLGADTNYGYTF. The CDR3, as DNA: TGTGCCAGTCACAGTTTAGGGGCGGATACTAACTATGGCTACACCTTC.

The rearrangement uses TRBV5-1 and TRBJ2-2; a weak D match, TRBD2 (6 bases). Trimming removed 2 bases from V and 4 bases from J, with 9 bases in between. This CDR3 comprises 14 residues. Germline CDR1 is SGHRS and CDR2 is YFSETQ. This CDR3 is CASSFGSGTGELFF. The CDR3 DNA reads TGCGCCAGCAGCTTCGGGAGTGGCACCGGGGAGCTGTTTTTT. Drawing the rest from reference TRBV5-1 and TRBJ2-2, the complete variable domain is KAGVTQTPRYLIKTRGQQVTLSCSPISGHRSVSWYQQTPGQGLQFLFEYFSETQRNKGNFPGRFSGRQFSNSRSEMNVSTLELGDSALYLCASSFGSGTGELFFGEGSRLTVL.

This clonotype has just a few counts. As DNA, the CDR3 is TGTGCCAGCAGTTCCGGGTCCTCAAGGGCCGAGCAGTACTTC. Its protein product is CASSSGSSRAEQYF. The chain combines TRBV27 with TRBJ2-7; D is undetermined. CDR1 is MNHEY, CDR2 SMNVEV, per germline (reference sequence). Trimming left V 4 bases short and J 6 bases short, with 16 bases between. The CDR3 contains 14 residues.

This chain links TRBV10-3 with TRBJ2-6, with TRBD1 identical over 9 bases. The V and J ends lost 6 bases and 2 bases, in that order; junction bases with no gene match: 5. This CDR3 is built from 16 residues. The germline gives CDR1 ENHRY, CDR2 SYGVKD. The CDR3 DNA reads as TGTGCCATCAGCCGGGACAGGGATGCTGGGGCCAACGTCCTGACTTTC. It specifies CAISRDRDAGANVLTF.

This clonotype appeared a few times. The rearrangement joins TRBV27 to TRBJ1-5, with TRBD1 identical over 8 bases. Germline loops: CDR1 MNHEY, CDR2 SMNVEV (reference sequence). The CDR3 consists of 14 residues. V trimming: 5 bases; J trimming: 6 bases; junction bases outside the gene matches: 6. DNA for the CDR3: TGTGCCAGCAGTCCCGACAGGGGCGGTCAGCCCCAGCATTTT. This sequence encodes CASSPDRGGQPQHF.

CDR3 region: CASSTSPNNEQFF. The CDR3 DNA sequence: TGTGCCAGCAGCACATCCCCCAACAATGAGCAGTTCTTC. The rearrangement links TRBV7-3 to TRBJ2-1; D not resolved. With 5 bases removed from V and 5 bases from J, the gap between germline ends came to 10 bases. The CDR3 runs to 13 residues. Looked up from germline, CDR1 is SGHTA and CDR2 is FQGTGA.

The V gene is TRBV5-5, the J gene TRBJ1-4; D not resolved. The CDR3 is made up of 16 amino acids. Per germline, CDR1 SGHKS and CDR2 YYEKEE (reference sequence). Trimming left V 0 bases short and J 5 bases short, with 14 bases between. CDR3 nucleotides: TGTGCCAGCAGCTTGGTCGGCGTCGTTCCCAATGAAAAACTGTTTTTT. Translating it yields CASSLVGVVPNEKLFF.

This clonotype was seen a few times. This chain joins TRBV18 and TRBJ2-1, with 11 bases that match TRBD2. V was clipped by 2 bases and J by 8 bases; unmatched bases: 5. Germline CDR1 and CDR2: KGHSH and LQKENI. This CDR3 comprises 15 residues. The CDR3 loop reads CASSPSGLAGHEQFF. The CDR3 nucleotides read TGTGCCAGCTCACCATCAGGACTAGCGGGCCATGAGCAGTTCTTC.

This clonotype has only a few counts. The chain is built from TRBV19 and TRBJ2-6; no firm D call. This CDR3 spans 14 amino acids. Germline CDR1 LNHDA, CDR2 SQIVND (reference sequence). Deletions cut 3 bases from V and 0 bases from J, with 3 bases between. This CDR3 reads CASSISSGANVLTF. CDR3 DNA: TGTGCCAGTAGTATCAGCTCTGGGGCCAACGTCCTGACTTTC.

V usage is TRBV27 and J usage is TRBJ2-7; 11 nucleotides line up with TRBD1. This CDR3 is built from 16 residues. Germline CDR1 and CDR2: MNHEY and SMNVEV (reference sequence). V trimming: 2 bases; J trimming: 0 bases; junction bases outside the gene matches: 3. The CDR3 bases are TGTGCCAGCAGTTTAAGGGACAGGGGGAGCTCCTACGAGCAGTACTTC. Amino acid sequence: CASSLRDRGSSYEQYF.

The V call is TRBV29-1, the J call TRBJ2-1; 8 bases map to TRBD2. The CDR3 extends over 14 amino acids. CDR1 SQVTM and CDR2 ANQGSEA come from the germline V gene. The junction had 2 bases not matched to a gene; V was cut back by 4 bases and J by 0 bases. The CDR3 DNA is TGCAGCGTTGGGCGGGAGGTCTCCTACAATGAGCAGTTCTTC. As protein: CSVGREVSYNEQFF.

In its sample, this clonotype was seen many times. This chain joins TRBV20-1 and TRBJ2-4; 11 bases are a match to TRBD2. The V gene end was trimmed by 6 bases and the J gene end by 0 bases; junction bases not matched to a gene: 13. Germline lookup yields CDR1 DFQATT and CDR2 SNEGSKA (reference sequence). The CDR3 totals 18 residues. The CDR3 DNA reads as TGCAGTGCAAAGGGGACTAGCGGAGATTTCTTAGCCAAAAACATTCAGTACTTC. It codes for CSAKGTSGDFLAKNIQYF.

In its sample, this clonotype was seen many times. The chain carries TRBV2 and TRBJ1-5; 7 bases align to TRBD1. Germline CDR1 reads SNHLY; CDR2 reads FYNNEI. V lost 6 bases, J lost 4 bases, and 6 bases stayed unmatched. The CDR3 consists of 14 residues. The CDR3 region has the DNA TGTGCCAGCAGCGGACAGGCGGGTAATCAGCCCCAGCATTTT. This translates into CASSGQAGNQPQHF.